Below are 6 T cell receptor beta chains sequenced from a single sample in a study of molecular identifiers for immune sequencing clone quantification. One entry per CDR3 protein, called by TCRdb with MiXCR from the PCR reads. This sample has a few hundred thousand distinct CDR3 sequences; 25% occur once, and the top ten carry around 0.79%. Specimen: naive CD8+ T cells from blood, with Jurkat cell RNA spiked in. Specified subset: FACS-sorted CD8+CD4-CCR7+CD45RA+ naive T cells. Source of these receptors: a human donor in good health. Some libraries in this study had Jurkat cell RNA spiked in.

Points on this clonotype: This may come from a read error, since a much larger clone is one base off. The rearrangement joins TRBV2 to TRBJ2-7; possible D gene TRBD2, 6 bases. The CDR3 has 13 amino acids. V lost 11 bases to trimming and J lost 4 bases, with 18 bases between them. Germline values: CDR1 SNHLY, CDR2 FYNNEI. CDR3 nucleotide sequence: TGTGCCGGCGTCCGCGGGGACGGGTACGAGCAGTACTTC. It yields the protein CAGVRGDGYEQYF.

This chain uses TRBV4-3 with TRBJ1-2; D ambiguous. The V gene's germline CDR1 is LGHNA and CDR2 YSLEER. Deletions cut 1 base from V and 0 bases from J, with 6 bases between. CDR3 length: 14 residues. CDR3 in amino acids: CASSQGAANYGYTF. CDR3 DNA sequence: TGCGCCAGCAGCCAAGGGGCCGCTAACTATGGCTACACCTTC.

Only a few counts were recorded for this clonotype. This chain joins TRBV6-2 or TRBV6-3 and TRBJ2-5, with 9 positions matching TRBD2. The CDR3 loop spans 16 amino acids. V lost 6 bases to trimming and J lost 5 bases; unmatched junction nucleotides: 13. Per germline, CDR1 MNHEY and CDR2 SVGEGT. The CDR3 DNA reads TGTGCCAGCAGCTTCTCATTTAGCGGGAGTGGGGAGACCCAGTACTTC. The encoded protein is CASSFSFSGSGETQYF.

This clonotype appeared many times. This rearrangement joins TRBV4-1 to TRBJ1-5; TRBD1 matches 8 bases. Per germline, CDR1 MGHRA and CDR2 YSYEKL. The CDR3 length is 14 residues. The V and J ends lost 8 bases and 6 bases, in that order; junction bases with no gene match: 9. The CDR3 protein is CASGAGGETQPQHF. Here the CDR3 DNA reads TGCGCCAGCGGGGCAGGGGGCGAAACTCAGCCCCAGCATTTT.

This clonotype was found many times. A read error may account for a junction end that differs from germline. This chain joins TRBV20-1 and TRBJ2-3; no definite D call. The germline gives CDR1 DFQATT, CDR2 SNEGSKA (reference sequence). The CDR3 has 14 residues. CDR3 in DNA: TGCAGTGCTCGAGACCCATATAGCACAGATACGCAGTATTTT. It encodes CSARDPYSTDTQYF.

This clonotype was counted only a few times. The chain links TRBV15 to TRBJ2-3; weak D call: TRBD2 (6 bases). The CDR3 runs to 17 residues. Germline V gene sequence: CDR1 LNHNV, CDR2 YYDKDF (reference sequence). V shed 0 bases and J shed 2 bases, with 15 bases lying between them. The CDR3 reads CATSRDPGDFFTDTQYF. CDR3 coding DNA: TGTGCCACCAGCAGAGATCCCGGGGACTTCTTCACAGATACGCAGTATTTT.